The entry that follows covers one TCR beta chain sequence. Its antigen remains unknown. Repertoires were generated with immunoSEQ multiplex PCR, while TCRdb's copy carries only in-frame clones and drops some. Here the sample spans tens of thousands of clones, 89% being singletons. The source of the sample is a study of OX40 agonist ivuxolimab in advanced cancers. Across the whole study: Hepatocellular carcinoma, melanoma, renal cell or head and neck cancer was diagnosed in the dose-escalation patients.

Findings of the study overall: Dose levels from 0.1 to 3.0 mg/kg saw CD4+ and CD8+ blood T cells expand clonally by week 6.

Looked up from germline, CDR1 is WNHNN and CDR2 is SYGVQD (reference sequence). Trimming shortened V by 6 bases and J by 5 bases, and 17 bases separated the two germline ends. CDR3 length: 15 residues. The chain is built from TRBV10-1 and TRBJ2-1; either TRBD1 or TRBD2 may supply D (5 bases each). This clonotype originated in an adult with an advanced solid tumor such as melanoma, head and neck, liver or kidney cancer. The sample was CD4+ or CD8+ T cells sorted from blood, taken in a trial of the OX40 agonist ivuxolimab. The CDR3 protein is CASSLGEEINNEQFF. CDR3 sequence (DNA): TGCGCCAGCAGCTTGGGGGAAGAAATTAACAATGAGCAGTTCTTC.